This entry is about one TCR beta chain. Germline-derived CDR1 and CDR2 are SQVTM and ANQGSEA. The length of the CDR3 is 14 residues. These data belong to a study of neurological immune-mediated disorders. TCRdb analysed the 5' RACE reads with MiXCR anew, one entry per CDR3 protein. The sample consists of more than 50,000 distinct CDR3 sequences, over 3.5% of them appearing once. The TCR originated in a woman aged 45-65 years with multiple sclerosis. The sequenced sample was PBMCs. The chain recombines TRBV29-1 with TRBJ1-5; 7 bases fit TRBD1. The J call may be incorrect, as the DNA end agrees better with TRBJ2-3. The CDR3 here is CSAATGLALQPQYF. The CDR3 bases are TGCAGCGCCGCGACAGGGTTAGCCCTTCAGCCCCAGTATTTT.